This T cell receptor (beta chain) was documented in a study of CD8+ T cells in alopecia areata. Findings of the study overall: Scalp clonality and expanded CD8+ clones among the top 100 showed significant decreases with tofacitinib.

Documented treatment: oral pan-JAK inhibitor, 5-10 mg twice daily. Obtained from alopecia areata patients were lesional scalp punch biopsies along with peripheral blood. Sequencing relied on a cDNA template that was reverse transcribed from extracted RNA. The method was immunoSEQ multiplex PCR; TCRdb's version includes in-frame clones alone and lacks a portion of them. This table holds a few hundred thousand clones, roughly two fifths found once. V was trimmed by 2 bases and J by 1 base, leaving 8 bases between them. There are 13 residues in the CDR3. The germline CDR1 and CDR2 sequences are GTSNPN and SVGIG (reference sequence). As to this clone: Its antigen is unknown. The sample carries other DNA sequences with the same CDR3.

This receptor was identified in a human donor with alopecia areata. Specimen: CD4+ T cells sorted from blood, collected at roughly week 30, from a patient treated with tofacitinib. The V and J genes are TRBV30 and TRBJ1-1; no firm D call. CDR3 amino acids: CAWSPQGNTEAFF. In DNA form, the CDR3 reads TGTGCCTGGAGTCCGCAAGGGAACACTGAAGCTTTCTTT.